The source of this T cell receptor beta chain is a study of T cell repertoires in cytomegalovirus infection. About the study: Both recently identified HLA-C-restricted and well-studied HLA-B-restricted CMV epitopes were used in the study. Both CMV infection and a matching HLA type were indicated by public TCR beta signatures.

To note about this clonotype: The antigen remains undetermined.

Per the germline V gene, CDR1 is DFQATT and CDR2 is SNEGSKA (reference sequence). Trimming removed 1 base from V and 4 bases from J, with 7 bases in between. The CDR3 is 12 amino acids. Study-level points and caveats: Cumulative frequency of public TCR beta families picked out carriers of CMV plus the relevant HLA. Clonotype analysis showed dominance of the ex vivo response by HLA-C-restricted CMV-specific TCR beta clonotypes.

A single record per CDR3 protein comes from TCRdb applying MiXCR to the reads. The sample shows nearly 700,000 distinct CDR3 sequences, around a third of them seen only once. The chain employs TRBV20-1 and TRBJ2-5; a weak D match, TRBD1 (6 bases). The TCR sequence derives from a human donor in good health (CMV status not recorded). Some clones in this sample may be carry-over from other donors' samples. This material consisted of cultured PBMCs, taken from culture after CMV antigen stimulation. As DNA, the CDR3 is TGCAGTGCTAGAGGCAGGGGAGAGACCCAGTACTTC. Amino acids: CSARGRGETQYF.